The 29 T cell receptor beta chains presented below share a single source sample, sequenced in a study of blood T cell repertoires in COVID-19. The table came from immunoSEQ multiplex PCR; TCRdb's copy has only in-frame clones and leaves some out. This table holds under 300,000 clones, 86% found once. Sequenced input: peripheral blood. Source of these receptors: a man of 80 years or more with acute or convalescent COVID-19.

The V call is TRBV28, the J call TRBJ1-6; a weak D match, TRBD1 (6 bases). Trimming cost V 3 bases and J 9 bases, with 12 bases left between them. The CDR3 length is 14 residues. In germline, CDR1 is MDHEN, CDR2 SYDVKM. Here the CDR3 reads CASSLGGGFSPLHF. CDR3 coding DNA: TGTGCCAGCAGTTTGGGAGGGGGTTTTTCACCCCTCCACTTT.

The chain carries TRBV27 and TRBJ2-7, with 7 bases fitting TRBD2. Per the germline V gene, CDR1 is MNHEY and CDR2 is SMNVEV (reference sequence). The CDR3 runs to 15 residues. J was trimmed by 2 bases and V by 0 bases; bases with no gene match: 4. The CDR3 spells CASSLSTGGPYEQYF. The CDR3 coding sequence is TGTGCCAGCAGTTTATCAACGGGAGGCCCCTACGAGCAGTACTTC.

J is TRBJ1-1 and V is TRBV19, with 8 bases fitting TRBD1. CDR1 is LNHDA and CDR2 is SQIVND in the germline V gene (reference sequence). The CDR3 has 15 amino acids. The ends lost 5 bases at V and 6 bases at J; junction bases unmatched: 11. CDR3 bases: TGTGCCAGTAGTGAAGGACAGGGAGGGATCGCTGAAGCTTTCTTT. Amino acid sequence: CASSEGQGGIAEAFF.

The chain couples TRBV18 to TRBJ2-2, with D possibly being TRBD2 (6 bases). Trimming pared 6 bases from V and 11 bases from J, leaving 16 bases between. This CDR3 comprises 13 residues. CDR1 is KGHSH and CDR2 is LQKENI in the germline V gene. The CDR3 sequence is CASSFDGGGELFF. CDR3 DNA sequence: TGTGCCAGCTCCTTCGACGGGGGAGGAGAGCTGTTTTTT.

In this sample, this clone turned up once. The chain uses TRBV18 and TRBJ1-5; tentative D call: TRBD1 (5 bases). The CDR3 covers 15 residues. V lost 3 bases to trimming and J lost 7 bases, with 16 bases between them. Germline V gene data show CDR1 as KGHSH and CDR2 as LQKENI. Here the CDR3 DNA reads TGTGCCAGCTCACCGTCCAGGGTACCGGCGCAGCCCCAGCATTTT. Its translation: CASSPSRVPAQPQHF.

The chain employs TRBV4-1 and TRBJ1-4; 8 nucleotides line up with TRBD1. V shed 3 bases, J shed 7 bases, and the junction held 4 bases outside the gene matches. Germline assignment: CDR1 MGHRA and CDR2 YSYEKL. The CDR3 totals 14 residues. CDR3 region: CASSQRDRTEKLFF. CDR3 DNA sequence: TGCGCCAGCAGCCAGCGGGACAGGACTGAAAAACTGTTTTTT.

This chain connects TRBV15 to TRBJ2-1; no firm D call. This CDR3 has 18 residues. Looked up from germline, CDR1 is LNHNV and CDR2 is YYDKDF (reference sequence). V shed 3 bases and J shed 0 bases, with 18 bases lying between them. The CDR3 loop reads CATSRFSIDSSSYNEQFF. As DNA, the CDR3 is TGTGCCACCAGCAGGTTCTCTATCGACTCTAGCTCCTACAATGAGCAGTTCTTC.

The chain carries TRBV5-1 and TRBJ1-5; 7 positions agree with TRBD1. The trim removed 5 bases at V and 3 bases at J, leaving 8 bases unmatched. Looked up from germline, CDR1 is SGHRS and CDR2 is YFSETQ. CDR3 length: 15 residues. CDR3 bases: TGCGCCAGCAGTCGGGAGGGGACAGCCAATCAGCCCCAGCATTTT. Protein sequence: CASSREGTANQPQHF.

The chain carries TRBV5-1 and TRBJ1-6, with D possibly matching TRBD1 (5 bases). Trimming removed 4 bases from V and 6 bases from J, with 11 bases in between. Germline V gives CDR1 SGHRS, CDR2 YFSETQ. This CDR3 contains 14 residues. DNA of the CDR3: TGCGCCAGCAGCCCAGGGAATGTTAATTCACCCCTCCACTTT. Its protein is CASSPGNVNSPLHF.

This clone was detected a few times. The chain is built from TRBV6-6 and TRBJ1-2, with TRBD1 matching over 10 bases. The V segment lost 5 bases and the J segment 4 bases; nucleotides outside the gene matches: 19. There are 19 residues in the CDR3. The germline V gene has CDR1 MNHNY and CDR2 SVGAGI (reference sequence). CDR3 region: CASSPLPRNRDRGSYGYTF. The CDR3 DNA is TGTGCCAGCAGTCCTCTTCCCCGTAACCGGGACAGGGGAAGCTATGGCTACACCTTC.

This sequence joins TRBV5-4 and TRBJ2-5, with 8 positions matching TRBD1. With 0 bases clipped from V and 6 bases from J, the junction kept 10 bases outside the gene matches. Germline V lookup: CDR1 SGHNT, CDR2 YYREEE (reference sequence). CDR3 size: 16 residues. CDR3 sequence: CASSLGGGTGGQTQYF. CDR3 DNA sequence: TGTGCCAGCAGCTTGGGAGGGGGGACAGGCGGGCAGACCCAGTACTTC.

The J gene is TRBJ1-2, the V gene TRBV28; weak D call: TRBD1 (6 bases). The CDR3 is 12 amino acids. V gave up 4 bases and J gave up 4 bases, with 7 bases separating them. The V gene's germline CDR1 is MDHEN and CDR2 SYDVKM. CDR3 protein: CASSSGAYGYTF. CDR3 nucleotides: TGTGCCAGCAGTTCAGGGGCCTATGGCTACACCTTC.

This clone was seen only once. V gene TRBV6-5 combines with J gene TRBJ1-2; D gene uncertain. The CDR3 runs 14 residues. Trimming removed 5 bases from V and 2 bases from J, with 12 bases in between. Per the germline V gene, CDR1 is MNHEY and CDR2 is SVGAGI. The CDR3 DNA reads TGTGCCAGCAGTCTGAGAGAGCGAAACTATGGCTACACCTTC. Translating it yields CASSLRERNYGYTF.

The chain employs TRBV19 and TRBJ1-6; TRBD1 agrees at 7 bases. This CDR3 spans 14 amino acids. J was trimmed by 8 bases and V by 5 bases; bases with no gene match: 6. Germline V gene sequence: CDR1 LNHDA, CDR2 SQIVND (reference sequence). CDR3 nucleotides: TGTGCCAGTAGTCTCCAGACAGGGTATTCACCCCTCCACTTT. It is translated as CASSLQTGYSPLHF. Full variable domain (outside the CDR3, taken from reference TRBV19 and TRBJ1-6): DGGITQSPKYLFRKEGQNVTLSCEQNLNHDAMYWYRQDPGQGLRLIYYSQIVNDFQKGDIAEGYSVSREKKESFPLTVTSAQKNPTAFYLCASSLQTGYSPLHFGNGTRLTVT.

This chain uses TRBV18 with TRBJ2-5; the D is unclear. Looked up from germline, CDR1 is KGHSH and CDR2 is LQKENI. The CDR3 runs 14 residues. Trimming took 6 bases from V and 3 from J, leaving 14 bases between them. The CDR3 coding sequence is TGTGCCAGCTCCCCCCTTGAGCTTAAAGAGACCCAGTACTTC. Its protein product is CASSPLELKETQYF.

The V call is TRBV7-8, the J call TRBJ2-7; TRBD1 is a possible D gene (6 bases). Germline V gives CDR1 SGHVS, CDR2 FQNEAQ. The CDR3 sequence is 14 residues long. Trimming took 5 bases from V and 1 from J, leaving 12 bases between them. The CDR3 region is CASSQWGQSYEQYF. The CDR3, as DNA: TGTGCCAGCAGCCAATGGGGACAATCCTACGAGCAGTACTTC.

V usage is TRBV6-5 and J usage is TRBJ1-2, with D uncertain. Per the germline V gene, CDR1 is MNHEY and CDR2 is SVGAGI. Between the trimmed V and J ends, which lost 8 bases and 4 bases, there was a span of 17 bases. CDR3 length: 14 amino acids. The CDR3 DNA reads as TGTGCCAGCCATGGAGGTGCTAGGAGCTATGGCTACACCTTC. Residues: CASHGGARSYGYTF.

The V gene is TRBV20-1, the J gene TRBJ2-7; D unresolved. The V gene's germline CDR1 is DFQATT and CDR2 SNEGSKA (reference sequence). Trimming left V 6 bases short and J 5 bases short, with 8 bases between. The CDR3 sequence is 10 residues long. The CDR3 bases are TGCAGTGCCCCCGAGAACGAGCAGTACTTC. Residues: CSAPENEQYF.

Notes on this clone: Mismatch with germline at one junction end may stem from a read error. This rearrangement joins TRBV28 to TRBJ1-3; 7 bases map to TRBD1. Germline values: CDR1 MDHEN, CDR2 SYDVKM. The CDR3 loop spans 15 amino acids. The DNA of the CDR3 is TGTGCCGGCAGTACAGGGACAGTAGCTGGAAACACCATATATTTT. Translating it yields CAGSTGTVAGNTIYF.

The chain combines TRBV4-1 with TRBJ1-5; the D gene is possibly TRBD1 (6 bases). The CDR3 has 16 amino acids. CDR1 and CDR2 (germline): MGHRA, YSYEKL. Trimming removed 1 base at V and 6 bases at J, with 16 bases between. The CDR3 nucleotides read TGCGCCAGCAGCCAAGTCGCGGGGGCATCGGGTCAGCCCCAGCATTTT. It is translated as CASSQVAGASGQPQHF.

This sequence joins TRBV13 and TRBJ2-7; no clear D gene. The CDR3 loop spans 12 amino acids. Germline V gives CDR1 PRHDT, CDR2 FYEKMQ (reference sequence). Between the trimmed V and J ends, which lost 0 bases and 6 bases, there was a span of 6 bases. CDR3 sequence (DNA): TGTGCCAGCAGCTTAGGATCTGTCGAGCAGTACTTC. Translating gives CASSLGSVEQYF.

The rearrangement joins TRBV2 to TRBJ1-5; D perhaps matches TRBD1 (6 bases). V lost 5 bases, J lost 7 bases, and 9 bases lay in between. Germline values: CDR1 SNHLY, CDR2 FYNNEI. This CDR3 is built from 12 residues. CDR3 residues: CASSSGVQPQHF. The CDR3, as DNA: TGTGCCAGCAGTTCAGGGGTCCAGCCCCAGCATTTT.

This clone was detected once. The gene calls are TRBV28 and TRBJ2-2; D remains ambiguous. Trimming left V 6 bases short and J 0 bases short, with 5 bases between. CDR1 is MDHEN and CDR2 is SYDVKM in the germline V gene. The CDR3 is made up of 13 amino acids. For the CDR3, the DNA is TGTGCCAGCAGCTCAGCGAACACCGGGGAGCTGTTTTTT. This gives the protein CASSSANTGELFF.

CDR3 sequence reads: CASSLPGQGNNEQFF. In nucleotides, the CDR3 is TGTGCCAGCAGTCTTCCGGGACAGGGAAACAATGAGCAGTTCTTC. The chain carries TRBV5-4 and TRBJ2-1; 9 bases line up with TRBD1. CDR1 and CDR2 from the germline V gene are SGHNT and YYREEE (reference sequence). The length of the CDR3 is 15 residues. The ends lost 5 bases at V and 5 bases at J; junction bases unmatched: 8.

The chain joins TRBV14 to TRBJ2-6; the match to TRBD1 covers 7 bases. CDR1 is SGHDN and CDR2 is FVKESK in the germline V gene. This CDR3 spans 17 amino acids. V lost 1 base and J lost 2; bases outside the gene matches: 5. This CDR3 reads CASSQGFRGPGANVLTF. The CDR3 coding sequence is TGTGCCAGCAGCCAAGGGTTTAGGGGGCCTGGGGCCAACGTCCTGACTTTC.

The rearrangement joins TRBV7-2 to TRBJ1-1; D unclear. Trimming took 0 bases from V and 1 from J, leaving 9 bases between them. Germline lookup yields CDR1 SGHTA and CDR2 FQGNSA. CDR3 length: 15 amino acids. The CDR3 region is CASSLAQVENTEAFF. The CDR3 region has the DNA TGTGCCAGCAGCTTAGCCCAGGTAGAGAACACTGAAGCTTTCTTT.

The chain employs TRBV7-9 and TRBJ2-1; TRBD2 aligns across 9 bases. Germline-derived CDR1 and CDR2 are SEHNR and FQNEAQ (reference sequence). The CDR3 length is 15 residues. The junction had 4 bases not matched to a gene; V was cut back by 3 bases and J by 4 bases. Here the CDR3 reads CASSFTLAGYNEQFF. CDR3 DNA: TGTGCCAGCAGCTTCACGCTAGCGGGGTACAATGAGCAGTTCTTC.

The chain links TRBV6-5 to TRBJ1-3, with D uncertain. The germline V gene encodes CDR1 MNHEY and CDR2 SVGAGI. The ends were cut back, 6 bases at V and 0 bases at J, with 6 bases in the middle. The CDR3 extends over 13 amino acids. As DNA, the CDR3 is TGTGCCAGCAGGAGAACCTCTGGAAACACCATATATTTT. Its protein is CASRRTSGNTIYF.

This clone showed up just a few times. CDR3 region: CSVSGGQETQYF. As DNA, the CDR3 is TGCAGCGTTTCAGGTGGACAAGAGACCCAGTACTTC. J is TRBJ2-5 and V is TRBV29-1; D not resolved. Trimming took 5 bases from V and 2 from J, leaving 9 bases between them. CDR3 length: 12 residues. Germline CDR1 is SQVTM and CDR2 is ANQGSEA.